This T cell receptor beta chain is drawn from a study of blood T cell repertoires in COVID-19. Study-level information: PBMCs, B-cell-depleted T cells, or T cells were the source of the cDNA or gDNA that made up the material.

V dropped 5 bases and J dropped 4; count of bases not matched to a gene: 12. From germline, CDR1 is MNHNY and CDR2 SVGAGI (reference sequence). This CDR3 has 17 residues. Original handling: Researchers report that nucleated cell counts were estimated from reference gene primer amplification. Some clones are missing from TCRdb's copy, which holds only in-frame ones; the method was immunoSEQ multiplex PCR. The DNA was the basis for D and trimming; V, J and clone size are from that table. This sample has approximately 100,000 clones; over 70% occur once, and the top ten carry around 11%. This clone was seen once.

The chain uses TRBV6-6 and TRBJ1-1; 11 nucleotides align to TRBD1. The receptor's source is a woman of 80 years or more with acute or convalescent COVID-19. Sequenced input: peripheral blood. CDR3 region: CASSRGTGGGLSTEAFF. DNA for the CDR3: TGTGCCAGCAGTCGAGGGACAGGGGGTGGTCTGAGCACTGAAGCTTTCTTT.